The sequence of this TCR beta chain was determined in a study of molecular identifiers for immune sequencing clone quantification. Findings and limits, study-wide: Over 99% of effector molecules, but under 1% in naive cells, were held by clones with more than 20 RNA copies.

This clonotype was picked up many times. The antigen remains unidentified. TCRdb re-derived calls from the PCR reads in MiXCR, one entry per CDR3 protein. The profile covers about 640,000 distinct CDR3 sequences, with less than 20% appearing a single time and about 0.9% taken by the ten largest. The receptor's source is a human donor in good health. Some libraries in this study had Jurkat cell RNA spiked in. The specimen was naive CD8+ T cells from blood, with Jurkat cell RNA spiked in. Regarding subset: FACS-sorted CD8+CD4-CCR7+CD45RA+ naive T cells.

CDR3 in DNA: TGTGCCACAGGACAGCCTACTGAAGCTTTCTTT. As protein: CATGQPTEAFF. The genes are TRBV27 and TRBJ1-1, with D maybe TRBD1 (6 bases). CDR3 size: 11 residues. The germline V gene has CDR1 MNHEY and CDR2 SMNVEV (reference sequence). V lost 10 bases, J lost 5 bases, and 11 bases lay in between.